A single sample gave rise to the 7 T cell receptor beta chains below, sequenced in a study of cytomegalovirus exposure and HLA in healthy donors. The PCR ran on 60 Vbeta and 13 Jbeta primers. Only in-frame clones appear in the TCRdb table, and some are missing; sequencing was by immunoSEQ multiplex PCR. The sample has around 97,000 clones, 65% to 85% seen once. The material sequenced was PBMCs. Every receptor here comes from a man in his forties in good health and CMV-seropositive.

This clone has a handful of counts. The chain links TRBV5-4 to TRBJ2-1, with TRBD2 identical over 14 bases. Trimming removed 3 bases from V and 2 bases from J; junction bases left unmatched: 7. Germline V gene lookup returns CDR1 SGHNT and CDR2 YYREEE (reference sequence). The length of the CDR3 is 18 residues. CDR3 coding DNA: TGTGCCAGCAGCTACGGGACTAGCGGGAGAGGAACCTACAATGAGCAGTTCTTC. Encoded protein: CASSYGTSGRGTYNEQFF.

V and J are TRBV5-1 and TRBJ2-3, with 11 bases that match TRBD1. The CDR3 has 18 amino acids. After removal of 3 bases from V and 2 bases from J, the junction contained 11 bases not matched to a gene. Germline V gene data show CDR1 as SGHRS and CDR2 as YFSETQ. This CDR3 reads CASSSGQGEYSPTDTQYF. CDR3 nucleotides: TGCGCCAGCAGCTCGGGACAGGGGGAATATTCTCCCACAGATACGCAGTATTTT.

This clone occurred a few times. V and J are TRBV12-5 and TRBJ2-5, with TRBD2 as a possible D gene (5 bases). The CDR3 is 13 amino acids. V was cut by 6 bases and J by 5 bases, with 13 bases left in between. Looked up from germline, CDR1 is LGHNT and CDR2 is FRNRAP. This chain's CDR3 is CASGRSGGETQYF. The CDR3 nucleotides are TGTGCTAGTGGAAGGTCTGGCGGGGAGACCCAGTACTTC.

V gene TRBV7-9 combines with J gene TRBJ2-1; the D gene is possibly TRBD2 (6 bases). The CDR3 consists of 13 residues. V lost 1 base to trimming and J lost 6 bases, with 7 bases between them. CDR1 is SEHNR and CDR2 is FQNEAQ in the germline V gene (reference sequence). The CDR3 spells CASSLGEANEQFF. CDR3 in DNA: TGTGCCAGCAGCTTAGGGGAGGCCAATGAGCAGTTCTTC.

The rearrangement links TRBV2 to TRBJ1-5; no clear D gene. The germline V and J ends were trimmed by 6 bases and 0 bases, with 3 bases remaining between them. Germline CDR1 SNHLY, CDR2 FYNNEI. This CDR3 is 12 amino acids long. The chain's CDR3 is CASSVSNQPQHF. As DNA, the CDR3 is TGTGCCAGCAGCGTTAGCAATCAGCCCCAGCATTTT.

The chain uses TRBV18 and TRBJ2-7, with 12 bases aligning to TRBD1. This CDR3 region has 14 residues. Germline trimming cut 3 bases from V and 6 bases from J; bases unmatched to any gene: 3. Germline V gene lookup returns CDR1 KGHSH and CDR2 LQKENI. The CDR3 loop is CASSPPGQGAEQYF. CDR3 DNA: TGTGCCAGCTCACCCCCGGGACAGGGGGCCGAGCAGTACTTC.

V and J are TRBV5-1 and TRBJ2-2; 9 bases are a match to TRBD1. V lost 4 bases to trimming and J lost 7 bases; unmatched junction nucleotides: 11. Germline V gene lookup returns CDR1 SGHRS and CDR2 YFSETQ. This CDR3 region has 16 residues. The CDR3 DNA reads TGCGCCAGCAGCACGCGGGACAGGGAAGGTCACGGGGAGCTGTTTTTT. It yields the protein CASSTRDREGHGELFF.